The 13 T cell receptor beta chains listed next were all sequenced from one sample in a study of T cell responses to AZD1222 COVID-19 vaccine. TCRdb keeps only in-frame clones here, not all; method: immunoSEQ multiplex PCR. The table lists about 150,000 clones, 90% of them singletons. The source material was peripheral blood, sampled on day 0 of AZD1222 vaccination. These receptors were obtained from an adult in good health.

The gene calls are TRBV10-3 and TRBJ2-1; tentatively, D is TRBD2 (6 bases). The germline CDR1 and CDR2 sequences are ENHRY and SYGVKD. The V gene lost 6 bases and the J gene lost 10 bases, with 10 bases spanning the gap. The CDR3 has 11 residues. CDR3 nucleotide sequence: TGTGCCATCAGGCGGGGAGCCGAGCAGTTCTTC. As protein: CAIRRGAEQFF.

The V and J genes are TRBV19 and TRBJ1-2; 7 bases fit TRBD1. The CDR3 spans 15 residues. Per germline, CDR1 LNHDA and CDR2 SQIVND (reference sequence). V lost 5 bases to trimming and J lost 0 bases; unmatched junction nucleotides: 6. CDR3 in amino acids: CASSLEDRSNYGYTF. CDR3 nucleotides: TGTGCCAGTAGTTTGGAGGACAGGTCTAACTATGGCTACACCTTC.

The chain combines TRBV5-4 with TRBJ2-1; a possible D gene is TRBD2 (7 bases). V lost 6 bases and J 6 bases, leaving 19 bases between the germline ends. Looked up from germline, CDR1 is SGHNT and CDR2 is YYREEE (reference sequence). This CDR3 has 15 amino acids. This chain's CDR3 is CASTKLGGAGNEQFF. DNA of the CDR3: TGTGCCAGCACCAAACTGGGGGGGGCCGGCAATGAGCAGTTCTTC.

CDR3 DNA sequence: TGCGCCAGCAGCCCGGGACACTTATTCTACGAGCAGTACTTC. Translation: CASSPGHLFYEQYF. The chain uses TRBV4-1 and TRBJ2-7, with D possibly matching TRBD1 (6 bases). Deletions cut 4 bases from V and 3 bases from J, with 13 bases between. Germline CDR1 is MGHRA and CDR2 is YSYEKL. CDR3 length: 14 residues.

The CDR3 bases are TGTGCCAGCAGCCAAGACCATGGACAGGAAGTTTCTGGAAACACCATATATTTT. As protein: CASSQDHGQEVSGNTIYF. The chain is built from TRBV3-1 (or the pseudogene TRBV3-2) and TRBJ1-3; 7 bases match TRBD1. In germline, CDR1 is LGHDT, CDR2 YNNKEL (reference sequence). The CDR3 loop spans 18 amino acids. With V trimmed by 0 bases and J by 1 base, 9 bases remained unmatched.

This clone was detected once. The chain employs TRBV5-1 and TRBJ1-2; no clear D. The ends were cut back, 7 bases at V and 8 bases at J, with 18 bases in the middle. The CDR3 runs to 13 residues. CDR1 is SGHRS, CDR2 YFSETQ, per germline. The CDR3 DNA follows: TGCGCCAGCGGATTGGAGGCGAGAAAGGGCTACACCTTC. It is translated as CASGLEARKGYTF.

The chain couples TRBV11-2 to TRBJ1-2, with 7 nucleotides matching TRBD1. Trimming took 4 bases from V and 3 from J; bases not matched to a gene: 8. Germline values: CDR1 SGHAT, CDR2 FQNNGV. The CDR3 has 15 residues. CDR3 sequence reads: CASSWTGDSYYGYTF. As DNA, the CDR3 is TGTGCCAGCAGCTGGACCGGGGACAGTTACTATGGCTACACCTTC.

V usage is TRBV23-1 and J usage is TRBJ1-1; no firm D call. TRBV23-1 is identified as an open reading frame with a role that is uncertain. V was cut by 6 bases and J by 1 base, with 15 bases left in between. The CDR3 runs 15 residues. CDR3 sequence reads: CASRGMGIENTEAFF. The CDR3, as DNA: TGCGCCAGCAGGGGTATGGGCATCGAGAACACTGAAGCTTTCTTT.

This clone was detected a few times. This chain connects TRBV7-3 to TRBJ1-1; D remains unclear. Per germline, CDR1 SGHTA and CDR2 FQGTGA. The CDR3 consists of 14 residues. V was clipped by 5 bases and J by 1 base, with 11 bases between them. DNA for the CDR3: TGTGCCAGCAGCCCGTCCGCGGGGAACACTGAAGCTTTCTTT. Protein: CASSPSAGNTEAFF.

V is TRBV7-2 and J is TRBJ1-3; D remains unclear. CDR1 is SGHTA, CDR2 FQGNSA, per germline. V lost 5 bases to trimming and J lost 1 base, with 12 bases between them. The CDR3 totals 15 residues. CDR3 nucleotide sequence: TGTGCCAGCAGCCCGATCAGTGGGTCTGGAAACACCATATATTTT. Its protein is CASSPISGSGNTIYF.

The chain has TRBV29-1 and TRBJ1-1; possible D gene TRBD1, 5 bases. The CDR3 is made up of 13 amino acids. V lost 2 bases and J 0 bases, leaving 7 bases between the germline ends. The germline V gene has CDR1 SQVTM and CDR2 ANQGSEA. The CDR3 loop reads CSVEQGMNTEAFF. The CDR3 nucleotides are TGCAGCGTTGAACAGGGAATGAACACTGAAGCTTTCTTT.

The chain recombines TRBV12-3 or TRBV12-4 with TRBJ1-2; the match to TRBD1 covers 8 bases. This CDR3 has 13 amino acids. After removal of 5 bases from V and 7 bases from J, the junction contained 6 bases not matched to a gene. The CDR3 DNA sequence: TGTGCCAGCAGTCCAGGACAGGGAGGTGGCTACACCTTC. Translating it yields CASSPGQGGGYTF.

The chain uses TRBV9 and TRBJ2-3; D unclear. This CDR3 is built from 14 residues. CDR1 and CDR2 (germline): SGDLS, YYNGEE. Trimming stripped 0 bases from V and 6 bases from J, with 11 bases between. The CDR3 sequence: CASSVGIPGDTQYF. The CDR3 bases are TGTGCCAGCAGCGTAGGAATCCCGGGCGATACGCAGTATTTT.